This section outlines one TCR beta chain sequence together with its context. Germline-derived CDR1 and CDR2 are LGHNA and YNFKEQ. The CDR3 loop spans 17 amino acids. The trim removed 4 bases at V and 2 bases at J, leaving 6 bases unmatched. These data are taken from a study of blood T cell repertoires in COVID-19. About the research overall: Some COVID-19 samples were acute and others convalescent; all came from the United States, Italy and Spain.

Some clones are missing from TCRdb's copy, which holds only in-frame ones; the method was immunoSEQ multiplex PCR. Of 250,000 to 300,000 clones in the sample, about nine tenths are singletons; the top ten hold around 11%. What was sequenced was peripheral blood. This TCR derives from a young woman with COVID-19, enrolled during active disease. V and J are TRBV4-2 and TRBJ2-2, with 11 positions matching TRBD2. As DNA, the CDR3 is TGTGCCAGCAGCCCGAGACTAGCGGGATATAACACCGGGGAGCTGTTTTTT. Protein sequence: CASSPRLAGYNTGELFF.